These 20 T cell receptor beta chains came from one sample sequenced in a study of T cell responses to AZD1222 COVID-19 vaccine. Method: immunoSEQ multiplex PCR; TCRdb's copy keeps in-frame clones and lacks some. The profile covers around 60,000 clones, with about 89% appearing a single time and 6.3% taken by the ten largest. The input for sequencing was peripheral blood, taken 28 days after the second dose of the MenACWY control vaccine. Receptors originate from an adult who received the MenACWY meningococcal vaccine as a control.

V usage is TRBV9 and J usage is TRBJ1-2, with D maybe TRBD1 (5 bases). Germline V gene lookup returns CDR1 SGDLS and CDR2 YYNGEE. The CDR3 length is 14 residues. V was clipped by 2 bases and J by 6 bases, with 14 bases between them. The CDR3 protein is CASSVGAPGNGYTF. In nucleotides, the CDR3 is TGTGCCAGCAGCGTTGGGGCCCCTGGGAATGGCTACACCTTC. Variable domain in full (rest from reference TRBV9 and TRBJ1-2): DSGVTQTPKHLITATGQRVTLRCSPRSGDLSVYWYQQSLDQGLQFLIQYYNGEERAKGNILERFSAQQFPDLHSELNLSSLELGDSALYFCASSVGAPGNGYTFGSGTRLTVV.

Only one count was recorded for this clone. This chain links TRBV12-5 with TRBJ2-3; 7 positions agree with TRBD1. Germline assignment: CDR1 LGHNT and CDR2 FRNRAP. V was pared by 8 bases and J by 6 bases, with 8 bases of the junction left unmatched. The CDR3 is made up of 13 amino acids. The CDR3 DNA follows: TGTGCTAGTCGCAAGGGGGCCCTGGATACGCAGTATTTT. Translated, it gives CASRKGALDTQYF.

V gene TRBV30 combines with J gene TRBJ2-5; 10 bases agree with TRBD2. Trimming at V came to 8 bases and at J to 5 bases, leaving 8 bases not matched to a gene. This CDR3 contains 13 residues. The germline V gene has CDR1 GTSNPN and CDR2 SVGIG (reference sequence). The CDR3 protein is CANRPSGSETQYF. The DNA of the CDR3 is TGTGCCAACCGCCCTAGCGGGAGTGAGACCCAGTACTTC.

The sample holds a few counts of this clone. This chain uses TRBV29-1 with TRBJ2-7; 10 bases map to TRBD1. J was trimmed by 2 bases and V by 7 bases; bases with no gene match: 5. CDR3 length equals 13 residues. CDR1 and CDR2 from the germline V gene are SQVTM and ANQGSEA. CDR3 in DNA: TGCAGCGCTCTGGGACAGGGGCCCTACGAGCAGTACTTC. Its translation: CSALGQGPYEQYF.

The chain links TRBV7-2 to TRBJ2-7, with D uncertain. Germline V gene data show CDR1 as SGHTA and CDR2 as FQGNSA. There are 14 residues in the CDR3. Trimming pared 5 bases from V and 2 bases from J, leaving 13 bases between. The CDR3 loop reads CASSQGPIAYEQYF. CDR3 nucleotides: TGTGCCAGCAGCCAAGGACCTATCGCCTACGAGCAGTACTTC.

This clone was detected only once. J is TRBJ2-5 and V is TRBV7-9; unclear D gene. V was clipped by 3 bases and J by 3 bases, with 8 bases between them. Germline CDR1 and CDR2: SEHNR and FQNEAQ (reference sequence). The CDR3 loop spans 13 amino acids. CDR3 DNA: TGTGCCAGCAGCTTCACCCAGGAAGAGACCCAGTACTTC. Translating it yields CASSFTQEETQYF. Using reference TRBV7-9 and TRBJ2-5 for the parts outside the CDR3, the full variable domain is DTGVSQNPRHKITKRGQNVTFRCDPISEHNRLYWYRQTLGQGPEFLTYFQNEAQLEKSRLLSDRFSAERPKGSFSTLEIQRTEQGDSAMYLCASSFTQEETQYFGPGTRLLVL.

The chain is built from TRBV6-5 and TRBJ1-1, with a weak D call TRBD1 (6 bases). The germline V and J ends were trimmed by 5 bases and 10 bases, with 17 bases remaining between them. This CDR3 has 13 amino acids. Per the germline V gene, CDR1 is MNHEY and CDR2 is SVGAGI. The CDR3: CASSPTLQGVAFF. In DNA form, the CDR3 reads TGTGCCAGCAGTCCGACGCTACAGGGTGTAGCTTTCTTT.

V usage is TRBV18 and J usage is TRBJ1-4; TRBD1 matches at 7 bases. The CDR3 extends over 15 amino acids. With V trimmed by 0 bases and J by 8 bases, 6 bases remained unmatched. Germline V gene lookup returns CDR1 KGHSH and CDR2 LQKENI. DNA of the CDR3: TGTGCCAGCTCACCACCGGGACAGAGAGAGGAAAAACTGTTTTTT. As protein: CASSPPGQREEKLFF.

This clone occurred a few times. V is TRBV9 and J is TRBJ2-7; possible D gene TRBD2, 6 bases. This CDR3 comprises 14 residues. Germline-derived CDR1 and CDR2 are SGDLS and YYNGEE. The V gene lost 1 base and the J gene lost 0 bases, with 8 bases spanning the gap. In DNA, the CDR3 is TGTGCCAGCAGCGTACACGGGAGCTCCTACGAGCAGTACTTC. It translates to CASSVHGSSYEQYF.

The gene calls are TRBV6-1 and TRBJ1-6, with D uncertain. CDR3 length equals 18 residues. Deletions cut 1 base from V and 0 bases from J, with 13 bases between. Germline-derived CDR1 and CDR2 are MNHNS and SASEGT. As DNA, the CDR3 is TGTGCCAGCAGTGAAGTTTTACAGAAAAGCTCCTATAATTCACCCCTCCACTTT. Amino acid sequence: CASSEVLQKSSYNSPLHF.

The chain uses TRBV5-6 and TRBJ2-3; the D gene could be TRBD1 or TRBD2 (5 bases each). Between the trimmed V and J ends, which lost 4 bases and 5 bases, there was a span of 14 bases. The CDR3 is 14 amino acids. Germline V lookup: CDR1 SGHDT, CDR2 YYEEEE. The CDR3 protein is CASSGDVLRDTQYF. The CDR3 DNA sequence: TGTGCCAGCAGCGGGGACGTGCTGAGAGATACGCAGTATTTT.

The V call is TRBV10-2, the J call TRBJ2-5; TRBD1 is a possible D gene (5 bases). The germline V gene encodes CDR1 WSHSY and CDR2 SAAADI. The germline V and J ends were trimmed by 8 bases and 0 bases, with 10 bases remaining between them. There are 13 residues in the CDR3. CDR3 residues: CASGHTYQETQYF. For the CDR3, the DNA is TGCGCCAGCGGACACACGTACCAAGAGACCCAGTACTTC.

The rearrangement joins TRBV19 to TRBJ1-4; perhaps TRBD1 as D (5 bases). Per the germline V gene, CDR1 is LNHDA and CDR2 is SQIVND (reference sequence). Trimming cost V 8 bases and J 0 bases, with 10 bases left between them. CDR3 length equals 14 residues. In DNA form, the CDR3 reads TGTGCCAGTGGGCTCAGGGCAACTAATGAAAAACTGTTTTTT. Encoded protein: CASGLRATNEKLFF.

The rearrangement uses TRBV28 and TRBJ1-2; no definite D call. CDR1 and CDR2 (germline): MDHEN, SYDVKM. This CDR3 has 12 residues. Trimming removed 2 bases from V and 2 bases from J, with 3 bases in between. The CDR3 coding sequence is TGTGCCAGCAGTTTAATGAACTATGGCTACACCTTC. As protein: CASSLMNYGYTF.

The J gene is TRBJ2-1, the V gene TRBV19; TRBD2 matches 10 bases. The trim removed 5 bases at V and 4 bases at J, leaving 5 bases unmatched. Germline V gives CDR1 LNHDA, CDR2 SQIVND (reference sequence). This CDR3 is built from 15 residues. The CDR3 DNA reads TGTGCCAGTAGTTTGGAGCGGGAGGGGTACAATGAGCAGTTCTTC. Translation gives CASSLEREGYNEQFF.

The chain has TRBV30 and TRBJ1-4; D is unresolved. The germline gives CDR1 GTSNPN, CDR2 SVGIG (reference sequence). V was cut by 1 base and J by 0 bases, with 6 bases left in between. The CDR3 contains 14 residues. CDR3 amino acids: CAWSGKATNEKLFF. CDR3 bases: TGTGCCTGGAGTGGCAAAGCAACTAATGAAAAACTGTTTTTT. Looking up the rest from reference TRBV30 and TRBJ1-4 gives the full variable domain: SQTIHQWPATLVQPVGSPLSLECTVEGTSNPNLYWYRQAAGRGLQLLFYSVGIGQISSEVPQNLSASRPQDRQFILSSKKLLLSDSGFYLCAWSGKATNEKLFFGSGTQLSVL.

CDR3 nucleotide sequence: TGTGCCAGCAGTTACTCGAGGGAAGGGACAGGGGAGGGCTACACCTTC. This gives the protein CASSYSREGTGEGYTF. The chain is built from TRBV6-5 and TRBJ1-2; 10 nucleotides match TRBD1. Germline V gene data show CDR1 as MNHEY and CDR2 as SVGAGI. The CDR3 spans 16 residues. V trimming: 0 bases; J trimming: 8 bases; junction bases outside the gene matches: 9.

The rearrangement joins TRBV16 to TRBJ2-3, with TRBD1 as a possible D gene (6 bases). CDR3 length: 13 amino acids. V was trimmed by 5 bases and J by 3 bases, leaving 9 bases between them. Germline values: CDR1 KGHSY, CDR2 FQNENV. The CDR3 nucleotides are TGTGCCAGCAGCGTGGGGGCGACAGATACGCAGTATTTT. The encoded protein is CASSVGATDTQYF.

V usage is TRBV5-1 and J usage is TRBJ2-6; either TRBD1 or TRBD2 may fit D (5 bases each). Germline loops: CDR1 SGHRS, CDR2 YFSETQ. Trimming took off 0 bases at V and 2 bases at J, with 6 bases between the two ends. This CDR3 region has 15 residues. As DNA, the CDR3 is TGCGCCAGCAGCTTGGTGGGGGCTGGGGCCAACGTCCTGACTTTC. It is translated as CASSLVGAGANVLTF.

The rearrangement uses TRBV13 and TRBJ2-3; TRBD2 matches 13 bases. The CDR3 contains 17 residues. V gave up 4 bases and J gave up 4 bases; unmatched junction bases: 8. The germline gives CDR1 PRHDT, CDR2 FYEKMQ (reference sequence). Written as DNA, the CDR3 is TGTGCCAGCAGCTCCACTAGCGGGAGGGCCTATGCAGATACGCAGTATTTT. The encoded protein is CASSSTSGRAYADTQYF. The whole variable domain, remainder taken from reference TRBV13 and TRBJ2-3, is AAGVIQSPRHLIKEKRETATLKCYPIPRHDTVYWYQQGPGQDPQFLISFYEKMQSDKGSIPDRFSAQQFSDYHSELNMSSLELGDSALYFCASSSTSGRAYADTQYFGPGTRLTVL.